The present TCR beta chain was sequenced within a study of T cell responses to AZD1222 COVID-19 vaccine. Looked up from germline, CDR1 is KGHSH and CDR2 is LQKENI. This CDR3 spans 15 amino acids. The germline V and J ends were trimmed by 0 bases and 7 bases, with 15 bases remaining between them. About this clone itself: Its antigen is still unknown.

Overall study findings and caveats: Vaccine-associated CD4 TCRs spanned spike, dominant at 160-218 and 743-854.

Libraries were prepared by immunoSEQ multiplex PCR; TCRdb keeps only in-frame clonotypes and omits some of them. This table has about 120,000 clones, almost 90% appearing once. This TCR was recovered from an adult in good health. This chain joins TRBV18 and TRBJ1-1; TRBD1 might be the D (6 bases). This sample comprised peripheral blood, obtained on day 0 of AZD1222 vaccination. The CDR3 DNA reads TGTGCCAGCTCACCACCGGGTAGGGGGTCGTTTGAAGCTTTCTTT. Protein product: CASSPPGRGSFEAFF. Full variable domain (outside the CDR3, taken from reference TRBV18 and TRBJ1-1): NAGVMQNPRHLVRRRGQEARLRCSPMKGHSHVYWYRQLPEEGLKFMVYLQKENIIDESGMPKERFSAEFPKEGPSILRIQQVVRGDSAAYFCASSPPGRGSFEAFFGQGTRLTVV.